One and the same sample provided the 27 T cell receptor beta chains below, sequenced in a study of response to subunit inactivated influenza vaccine (dated by TCRdb to the late 2010s). The library was produced with RT-PCR. This sample was sequenced with an Illumina HiSeq 2500. TCRdb reprocessed the public reads (quality trimming at Q25 with fastp, clone calling with MiXCR) and kept in-frame beta chains. Every entry covers one CDR3 protein and lists the most common genes and DNA from its rows. Within this sample are about 570,000 distinct CDR3 sequences, with over 9% of them counted one time only. The top ten clonotypes cover 11% of the sample. These sequences were also reported in another study, on T cells expressing NK-cell markers. As the second study states: TCR beta cDNA libraries were made by 5'RACE template switching that added a universal primer site and unique molecular identifiers.

Sequencing was performed on PBMCs from blood, taken on the day of vaccination. Receptors originate from a middle-aged man who received an inactivated influenza vaccine. Donor details come from another sample of the same person, matched by shared clones.

The chain joins TRBV20-1 to TRBJ1-1, with D possibly being TRBD1 (5 bases). Trimming left V 0 bases short and J 0 bases short, with 8 bases between. From germline, CDR1 is DFQATT and CDR2 SNEGSKA (reference sequence). There are 14 residues in the CDR3. The CDR3 region is CSARDRGVNTEAFF. In DNA, the CDR3 is TGCAGTGCTAGAGATCGGGGGGTGAACACTGAAGCTTTCTTT.

This clonotype has more than one count but fewer than ten. V gene TRBV20-1 combines with J gene TRBJ1-2; 11 nucleotides agree with TRBD1. Germline CDR1 reads DFQATT; CDR2 reads SNEGSKA (reference sequence). After removal of 3 bases from V and 7 bases from J, the junction contained 13 bases not matched to a gene. This CDR3 is built from 16 residues. The CDR3 DNA reads as TGCAGTGCTAGTTCGGGACAGGGGGTTTCCATGGGTGGCTACACCTTC. Its protein is CSASSGQGVSMGGYTF.

The rearrangement joins TRBV10-3 to TRBJ2-7, with 9 bases matching TRBD2. Germline loops: CDR1 ENHRY, CDR2 SYGVKD. With V trimmed by 5 bases and J by 2 bases, 4 bases remained unmatched. This CDR3 spans 14 amino acids. This chain's CDR3 is CAISSAGGPYEQYF. The CDR3 nucleotides are TGTGCCATCAGTTCAGCGGGGGGCCCCTACGAGCAGTACTTC.

This clonotype was recorded at least ten times. V is TRBV7-9 and J is TRBJ2-2; D perhaps matches TRBD1 (6 bases). With 6 bases removed from V and 15 bases from J, the gap between germline ends came to 20 bases. CDR3 length: 13 amino acids. Looked up from germline, CDR1 is SEHNR and CDR2 is FQNEAQ (reference sequence). The CDR3 nucleotides read TGTGCCAGCAGTTCCGATGTTGGGGGCAAGGTGTTTTTT. This codes for CASSSDVGGKVFF.

The rearrangement joins TRBV27 to TRBJ1-4; tentatively, D is TRBD1 (6 bases). CDR3 length equals 14 residues. Germline V gene lookup returns CDR1 MNHEY and CDR2 SMNVEV (reference sequence). The germline V and J ends were trimmed by 5 bases and 4 bases, with 11 bases remaining between them. The CDR3 loop reads CASSHRESNEKLFF. In DNA, the CDR3 is TGTGCCAGCAGTCACAGGGAAAGTAATGAAAAACTGTTTTTT.

At least ten counts were recorded for this clonotype. The CDR3 sequence: CASSPGQNNQPQHF. The CDR3 DNA reads as TGCGCCAGCAGCCCAGGACAGAACAATCAGCCCCAGCATTTT. The genes are TRBV5-1 and TRBJ1-5, with D possibly being TRBD1 (6 bases). V gave up 4 bases and J gave up 3 bases, with 11 bases separating them. The CDR3 runs to 14 residues. Germline assignment: CDR1 SGHRS and CDR2 YFSETQ.

The chain links TRBV29-1 to TRBJ2-7; D is unresolved. Trimming stripped 0 bases from V and 2 bases from J, with 11 bases between. The germline V gene has CDR1 SQVTM and CDR2 ANQGSEA. The CDR3 covers 14 residues. CDR3: CSVEDRVSPYEQYF. DNA of the CDR3: TGCAGCGTTGAAGATCGGGTCAGTCCCTACGAGCAGTACTTC.

This clonotype occurred a few times. V is TRBV5-1 and J is TRBJ2-3, with no clear D. The germline V and J ends were trimmed by 6 bases and 0 bases, with 14 bases remaining between them. The germline V gene has CDR1 SGHRS and CDR2 YFSETQ. This CDR3 has 15 amino acids. The CDR3 protein is CASTPYGFSTDTQYF. DNA for the CDR3: TGCGCCAGCACTCCGTATGGCTTTAGCACAGATACGCAGTATTTT.

There are a few counts of this clonotype. This chain joins TRBV25-1 and TRBJ2-4; perhaps TRBD2 as D (6 bases). The V and J ends lost 0 bases and 8 bases respectively, with 11 bases between them. The CDR3 has 14 residues. The germline gives CDR1 MGHDK, CDR2 SYGVNS. The CDR3 is CASSEYGGEDIQYF. CDR3 DNA sequence: TGTGCCAGCAGTGAATACGGAGGGGAGGACATTCAGTACTTC.

The rearrangement uses TRBV5-1 and TRBJ2-5; TRBD1 matches 9 bases. The CDR3 sequence is 17 residues long. V was pared by 4 bases and J by 4 bases, with 14 bases of the junction left unmatched. CDR1 and CDR2 (germline): SGHRS, YFSETQ. CDR3 sequence (DNA): TGCGCCAGCAGCCTTGACCCTTACAGGGGGCCCCCAGAGACCCAGTACTTC. Its translation: CASSLDPYRGPPETQYF. The whole variable domain, filled in from reference TRBV5-1 and TRBJ2-5, reads KAGVTQTPRYLIKTRGQQVTLSCSPISGHRSVSWYQQTPGQGLQFLFEYFSETQRNKGNFPGRFSGRQFSNSRSEMNVSTLELGDSALYLCASSLDPYRGPPETQYFGPGTRLLVL.

Only a few counts were recorded for this clonotype. The rearrangement uses TRBV7-9 and TRBJ1-1, with a weak D call TRBD1 (5 bases). The germline V gene has CDR1 SEHNR and CDR2 FQNEAQ (reference sequence). V dropped 7 bases and J dropped 1 base, with 16 bases sitting between them. CDR3 length equals 15 residues. The CDR3 protein is CASIPVRGPNTEAFF. The CDR3 region has the DNA TGTGCCAGCATCCCGGTAAGGGGCCCGAACACTGAAGCTTTCTTT.

This clonotype appeared a few times. The chain uses TRBV21-1 and TRBJ2-3; the table calls TRBD2, which could not be checked here. TRBV21-1 is a known pseudogene. The CDR3 length is 16 residues. As DNA, the CDR3 is TGTGCCAGCAGCCCGTTTCGGGCTAGGGGGGCAGATACGCAGTATTTT. This translates into CASSPFRARGADTQYF.

This clonotype came up many times. V gene TRBV28 combines with J gene TRBJ2-2, with a possible D match to TRBD1 (6 bases). The CDR3 covers 12 residues. V was clipped by 8 bases and J by 5 bases, with 9 bases between them. Germline V lookup: CDR1 MDHEN, CDR2 SYDVKM. CDR3 region: CASLRGTGELFF. CDR3 in DNA: TGTGCCAGCCTCAGGGGAACCGGGGAGCTGTTTTTT.

The chain carries TRBV7-8 and TRBJ2-6; the match to TRBD1 covers 7 bases. V lost 5 bases, J lost 4 bases, and 8 bases stayed unmatched. This CDR3 is built from 16 residues. Germline V CDR1 and CDR2: SGHVS, FQNEAQ. CDR3 bases: TGTGCCAGCAGCACAGTTACAGGGGTAGGGGCCAACGTCCTGACTTTC. Amino acids: CASSTVTGVGANVLTF.

This clonotype was found a few times. The chain links TRBV12-3 or TRBV12-4 to TRBJ2-1; 11 bases line up with TRBD2. The CDR3 extends over 14 amino acids. With 10 bases clipped from V and 8 bases from J, the junction kept 10 bases outside the gene matches. CDR3 sequence reads: CATSLAGGPDEQFF. In DNA form, the CDR3 reads TGTGCCACCAGCTTAGCGGGAGGGCCCGATGAGCAGTTCTTC.

This chain joins TRBV25-1 and TRBJ2-7; 10 nucleotides agree with TRBD1. Germline CDR1 is MGHDK and CDR2 is SYGVNS. This CDR3 region has 14 residues. The ends lost 4 bases at V and 6 bases at J; junction bases unmatched: 6. This CDR3 is CASSVTGGISEQYF. CDR3 nucleotides: TGTGCCAGCAGTGTGACAGGGGGCATCTCCGAGCAGTACTTC.

On this clonotype: One end of the junction does not line up with germline, which may come from a read error. The chain employs TRBV6-1 and TRBJ1-5; D is unresolved. CDR3 size: 14 residues. CDR1 MNHNS and CDR2 SASEGT come from the germline V gene. DNA of the CDR3: TGTGCCAGCAGCGAAGTGGGGAACAATCAGCCCCAGCATTTT. Its protein product is CASSEVGNNQPQHF.

The chain uses TRBV5-1 and TRBJ2-1; tentative D call: TRBD2 (5 bases). The CDR3 length is 15 residues. From germline, CDR1 is SGHRS and CDR2 YFSETQ. V dropped 2 bases and J dropped 0 bases, with 9 bases sitting between them. The CDR3 loop is CASSFDGDSYNEQFF. CDR3 in DNA: TGCGCCAGCAGCTTTGACGGGGACTCCTACAATGAGCAGTTCTTC.

The table lists this clonotype with a few counts. The chain has TRBV3-1 and TRBJ2-1; 12 nucleotides match TRBD2. With 4 bases clipped from V and 4 bases from J, the junction kept 11 bases outside the gene matches. The CDR3 totals 18 residues. Germline loops: CDR1 LGHDT, CDR2 YNNKEL (reference sequence). This CDR3 is CASSRQPSGGARYNEQFF. DNA for the CDR3: TGTGCCAGCAGCCGTCAACCTAGCGGGGGGGCAAGATACAATGAGCAGTTCTTC.

This chain links TRBV7-9 with TRBJ2-7; TRBD1 might be the D (6 bases). Germline CDR1 reads SEHNR; CDR2 reads FQNEAQ (reference sequence). This CDR3 comprises 15 residues. Trimming removed 5 bases at V and 4 bases at J, with 18 bases between. CDR3 sequence reads: CASSPGAGMSYEQYF. CDR3 bases: TGTGCCAGCAGCCCAGGGGCAGGGATGTCGTACGAGCAGTACTTC.

This clonotype was observed many times. The V gene is TRBV20-1, the J gene TRBJ1-6, with D possibly matching TRBD1 (5 bases). The CDR3 length is 13 residues. CDR1 DFQATT and CDR2 SNEGSKA come from the germline V gene (reference sequence). V shed 1 base and J shed 8 bases, with 9 bases lying between them. CDR3 amino acids: CSARGAGYSPLHF. CDR3 DNA sequence: TGCAGTGCTAGAGGTGCAGGGTATTCACCCCTCCACTTT.

This clonotype came up many times. The V call is TRBV28, the J call TRBJ1-5, with D uncertain. CDR1 and CDR2 (germline): MDHEN, SYDVKM. V was shortened by 7 bases and J by 1 base, with 5 bases between the two germline ends. The CDR3 has 12 amino acids. In nucleotides, the CDR3 is TGTGCCAGCACCCGGAGCAATCAGCCCCAGCATTTT. Its protein is CASTRSNQPQHF.

This chain joins TRBV4-1 and TRBJ2-3; 8 bases fit TRBD1. The CDR3 is made up of 15 amino acids. Germline assignment: CDR1 MGHRA and CDR2 YSYEKL. V lost 4 bases and J lost 4; bases outside the gene matches: 7. CDR3 bases: TGCGCCAGCAGCCCGCCCGGGACAGGTTCAGATACGCAGTATTTT. It is translated as CASSPPGTGSDTQYF.

This clonotype came up a few times. This chain joins TRBV5-1 and TRBJ2-1; 8 nucleotides agree with TRBD2. Germline V gives CDR1 SGHRS, CDR2 YFSETQ. The CDR3 loop spans 17 amino acids. V dropped 4 bases and J dropped 5; count of bases not matched to a gene: 14. The DNA for the CDR3 is TGCGCCAGCAGCGCAAAAACCAGCGGGGGCCCCCACAATGAGCAGTTCTTC. It codes for CASSAKTSGGPHNEQFF.

The CDR3 spells CASTPQPSGKETQYF. CDR3 coding DNA: TGTGCCAGCACGCCCCAACCTAGCGGGAAAGAGACCCAGTACTTC. The chain couples TRBV5-6 to TRBJ2-5; 9 bases map to TRBD2. The CDR3 spans 15 residues. The V segment lost 6 bases and the J segment 3 bases; nucleotides outside the gene matches: 9. The V gene's germline CDR1 is SGHDT and CDR2 YYEEEE.

This clonotype was recorded a few times. This chain links TRBV2 with TRBJ1-4; 10 nucleotides line up with TRBD1. The CDR3 has 14 amino acids. V lost 6 bases to trimming and J lost 8 bases; unmatched junction nucleotides: 6. CDR1 SNHLY and CDR2 FYNNEI come from the germline V gene. The CDR3 DNA follows: TGTGCCAGCAGGGGGACAGGGGTCTTCGAAAAACTGTTTTTT. Protein: CASRGTGVFEKLFF.

This clonotype was counted only a few times. V and J are TRBV20-1 and TRBJ2-3; 13 bases are shared with TRBD2. Germline values: CDR1 DFQATT, CDR2 SNEGSKA (reference sequence). J lost 4 bases, V lost 6 bases, and 7 bases had no gene match. This CDR3 region has 15 residues. The chain's CDR3 is CSAIRLAGGPDTQYF. Here the CDR3 DNA reads TGCAGTGCAATACGACTAGCGGGGGGCCCAGATACGCAGTATTTT.